This T cell receptor (beta chain) was recorded in a study of blood T cell repertoires in COVID-19. Study at large: Donors in the United States, Italy and Spain gave samples during acute or convalescent COVID-19. T cells, B-cell-depleted T cells, or PBMCs supplied cDNA or gDNA.

V was clipped by 3 bases and J by 4 bases; unmatched bases: 8. The CDR3 covers 15 residues. From germline, CDR1 is KGHSH and CDR2 LQKENI. Original methodology: Amplification from reference gene primers served as the basis for estimated nucleated cell counts. Assay: immunoSEQ multiplex PCR; the TCRdb copy retains only in-frame clones and omits some. The V and J calls and clone size were taken over from that table, and D and trimming were inferred from the DNA. The repertoire consists of roughly 150,000 clones, with roughly 88% occurring once and the leading ten covering just over 9.5%. This chain uses TRBV18 with TRBJ1-1; 7 bases align to TRBD1. The TCR comes from a woman in her fifties or sixties with acute or convalescent COVID-19. The source material was peripheral blood. CDR3 sequence reads: CASSPRGQPSTEAFF. CDR3 coding DNA: TGTGCCAGCTCACCGCGGGGACAGCCTAGCACTGAAGCTTTCTTT.